A single sample gave rise to the 18 T cell receptor beta chains below, sequenced in a study of response to subunit inactivated influenza vaccine. TCRdb re-analysed the RT-PCR reads in MiXCR, keeping a single row per CDR3 protein. The table lists about 540,000 distinct CDR3 sequences, under 25% of them singletons. Another study also made use of these data, one on T cells expressing NK-cell markers. That paper adds: The authors generated TCR beta cDNA through 5'RACE template switching with UMIs.

Sequencing was performed on CD4+ T cells sorted from PBMCs, taken about 11 days after vaccination. All receptors derive from a middle-aged man who received an inactivated influenza vaccine.

Only a few counts were recorded for this clonotype. V is TRBV4-1 and J is TRBJ2-7; D remains unclear. The CDR3 is 19 amino acids. V was trimmed by 0 bases and J by 1 base, leaving 22 bases between them. CDR1 is MGHRA, CDR2 YSYEKL, per germline. The chain's CDR3 is CASSQDSPLLGLGSYEQYF. The CDR3 DNA reads as TGCGCCAGCAGCCAAGATTCACCCCTTCTAGGTCTAGGATCCTACGAGCAGTACTTC.

The V gene is TRBV12-3 or TRBV12-4, the J gene TRBJ1-1, with D tentatively TRBD1 (6 bases). Trimming shortened V by 3 bases and J by 5 bases, and 10 bases separated the two germline ends. The CDR3 is made up of 13 amino acids. The DNA of the CDR3 is TGTGCCAGCAGTTTGACAGGTTGGACTGAAGCTTTCTTT. Residues: CASSLTGWTEAFF.

The chain carries TRBV20-1 and TRBJ2-4; no clear D gene. V was clipped by 1 base and J by 0 bases, with 4 bases between them. Germline assignment: CDR1 DFQATT and CDR2 SNEGSKA (reference sequence). The CDR3 spans 13 residues. The CDR3 coding sequence is TGCAGTGCTAGAGCTAGAGCCAAAAACATTCAGTACTTC. This sequence encodes CSARARAKNIQYF.

V usage is TRBV7-2 and J usage is TRBJ2-7; D unclear. V was trimmed by 5 bases and J by 2 bases, leaving 10 bases between them. Per germline, CDR1 SGHTA and CDR2 FQGNSA. There are 13 residues in the CDR3. The CDR3 DNA reads as TGTGCCAGCAGCGAACTGGGTCCCTACGAGCAGTACTTC. Residues: CASSELGPYEQYF.

This sequence joins TRBV2 and TRBJ2-1; 11 nucleotides align to TRBD2. This CDR3 has 14 amino acids. V shed 8 bases and J 4 bases; nucleotides not matched to a gene: 4. Germline values: CDR1 SNHLY, CDR2 FYNNEI. The CDR3 region has the DNA TGTGCCAGCGGGGGACTAGCGGAATACAATGAGCAGTTCTTC. This gives the protein CASGGLAEYNEQFF.

CDR3 bases: TGTGCCAGCAGTCAAGCAAACCCGAGCACTGAAGCTTTCTTT. Protein product: CASSQANPSTEAFF. The chain joins TRBV12-3 or TRBV12-4 to TRBJ1-1; no reliable D call. This CDR3 has 14 amino acids. V shed 5 bases and J shed 4 bases, with 14 bases lying between them.

The chain carries TRBV5-1 and TRBJ2-5; D is perhaps TRBD1 or TRBD2 (6 bases each). Germline V gene sequence: CDR1 SGHRS, CDR2 YFSETQ. The CDR3 runs 12 residues. V lost 5 bases, J lost 5 bases, and 10 bases lay in between. CDR3 in DNA: TGCGCCAGCAGAGGGGGGTCGGAGACCCAGTACTTC. Residues: CASRGGSETQYF.

Ten or more counts support this clonotype. The V gene is TRBV18, the J gene TRBJ2-3; 10 nucleotides align to TRBD2. J gave up 9 bases and V 0 bases, and 9 bases lay outside the gene matches. The CDR3 runs 16 residues. Germline-derived CDR1 and CDR2 are KGHSH and LQKENI. CDR3 nucleotide sequence: TGTGCCAGCTCACCACCGGCCACTAGCGGGATGTTAACGCAGTATTTT. As protein: CASSPPATSGMLTQYF.

The table lists this clonotype with a few counts. CDR3 in amino acids: CASSYSNMDQPQHF. DNA for the CDR3: TGTGCCAGCAGTTACTCGAATATGGATCAGCCCCAGCATTTT. This chain links TRBV6-5 with TRBJ1-5; D call uncertain. Germline V gene sequence: CDR1 MNHEY, CDR2 SVGAGI. V was trimmed by 0 bases and J by 5 bases, leaving 8 bases between them. The CDR3 loop spans 14 amino acids.

J is TRBJ2-7 and V is TRBV12-3 or TRBV12-4; D is unclear. This CDR3 has 13 amino acids. Trimming stripped 1 base from V and 8 bases from J, with 12 bases between. The CDR3 DNA sequence: TGTGCCAGCAGTTTAGGCCCCGGCAGCCAGCAGTACTTC. Translation: CASSLGPGSQQYF.

This clonotype was counted a few times. The chain is built from TRBV27 and TRBJ1-5; 9 nucleotides align to TRBD1. The ends lost 10 bases at V and 2 bases at J; junction bases unmatched: 9. Germline V gives CDR1 MNHEY, CDR2 SMNVEV (reference sequence). The CDR3 consists of 15 residues. DNA of the CDR3: TGTGCCACCAAAGTGGACAGGGGCCGCAATCAGCCCCAGCATTTT. Translated: CATKVDRGRNQPQHF.

The sample holds a few counts of this clonotype. The chain links TRBV7-2 to TRBJ2-7, with a possible D match to TRBD1 (5 bases). Trimming left V 1 base short and J 4 bases short, with 8 bases between. CDR1 is SGHTA and CDR2 is FQGNSA in the germline V gene. CDR3 length equals 13 residues. In DNA form, the CDR3 reads TGTGCCAGCAGCTTAGTCAGGGAATACGAGCAGTACTTC. Translation: CASSLVREYEQYF.

The chain is built from TRBV11-1 and TRBJ1-1; the D gene is possibly TRBD1 (5 bases). The V end lost 4 bases, the J end lost 2 bases, and 11 bases lay between the germline ends. The CDR3 length is 14 residues. CDR1 SGHAT and CDR2 FQDESV come from the germline V gene (reference sequence). Written as DNA, the CDR3 is TGTGCCAGCAGCTCGGGACTGCCCAACACTGAAGCTTTCTTT. It translates to CASSSGLPNTEAFF.

This clonotype has more than one count but fewer than ten. V and J are TRBV6-1 and TRBJ1-1, with D perhaps TRBD1 (5 bases). The CDR3 loop spans 14 amino acids. Germline V gene lookup returns CDR1 MNHNS and CDR2 SASEGT. V was pared by 3 bases and J by 3 bases, with 11 bases between. The DNA of the CDR3 is TGTGCCAGCAGTGAGCAGGGTGTGGACACTGAAGCTTTCTTT. Protein: CASSEQGVDTEAFF.

This clonotype has more than one count but fewer than ten. The rearrangement links TRBV20-1 to TRBJ1-1; D not certain. Trimming removed 6 bases from V and 1 base from J, with 12 bases in between. The CDR3 is made up of 13 amino acids. The germline V gene has CDR1 DFQATT and CDR2 SNEGSKA (reference sequence). The CDR3, as DNA: TGCAGTGCCCGGGTGGGGAAGAACACTGAAGCTTTCTTT. It codes for CSARVGKNTEAFF.

The chain combines TRBV7-6 with TRBJ2-7; 7 bases are shared with TRBD1. V gave up 5 bases and J gave up 13 bases; unmatched junction bases: 14. Germline assignment: CDR1 SGHVS and CDR2 FNYEAQ. This CDR3 is built from 13 residues. CDR3 DNA sequence: TGTGCCAGCAGCCTTATGGCGGACAGGCTATTATACTTC. Amino acid sequence: CASSLMADRLLYF.

This clonotype was counted ten times or more. The rearrangement joins TRBV6-1 to TRBJ2-5; 9 positions match TRBD1. This CDR3 is built from 14 residues. Looked up from germline, CDR1 is MNHNS and CDR2 is SASEGT. Trimming took 5 bases from V and 0 from J; bases not matched to a gene: 1. The CDR3 DNA follows: TGTGCCAGCAGTCGGGACAGGGACCAAGAGACCCAGTACTTC. The encoded protein is CASSRDRDQETQYF.

The chain has TRBV7-9 and TRBJ1-1; D call uncertain. The CDR3 extends over 13 amino acids. The ends were cut back, 0 bases at V and 5 bases at J, with 7 bases in the middle. Germline V gives CDR1 SEHNR, CDR2 FQNEAQ (reference sequence). CDR3 region: CASSLAGVTEAFF. The DNA of the CDR3 is TGTGCCAGCAGCTTAGCCGGGGTTACTGAAGCTTTCTTT.